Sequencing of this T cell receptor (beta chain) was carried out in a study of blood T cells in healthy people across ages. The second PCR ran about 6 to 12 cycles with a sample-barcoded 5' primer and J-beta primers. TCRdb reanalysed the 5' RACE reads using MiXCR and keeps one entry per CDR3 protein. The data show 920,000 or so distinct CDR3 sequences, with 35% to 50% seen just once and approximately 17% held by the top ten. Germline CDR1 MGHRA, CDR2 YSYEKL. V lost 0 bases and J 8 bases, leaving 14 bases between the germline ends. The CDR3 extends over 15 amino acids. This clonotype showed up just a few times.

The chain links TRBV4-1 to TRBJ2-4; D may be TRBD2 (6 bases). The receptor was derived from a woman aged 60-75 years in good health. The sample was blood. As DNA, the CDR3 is TGCGCCAGCAGCCAAGATGGCCGATCGGGAGACATTCAGTACTTC. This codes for CASSQDGRSGDIQYF.